Below, one T cell receptor beta chain is given with its context. The data originate from a study of T cell changes during pregnancy in multiple sclerosis. The V gene's germline CDR1 is LNHDA and CDR2 SQIVND (reference sequence). This CDR3 is built from 13 residues. Trimming took 5 bases from V and 1 from J, leaving 8 bases between them. Sequencing used immunoSEQ multiplex PCR; TCRdb keeps in-frame clones, though not all of them. This table holds 75,000 to 80,000 clones, about 93% found once. The V gene is TRBV19, the J gene TRBJ2-5; D is perhaps TRBD1 (5 bases). The source is a female donor in good health, enrolled as a control in a pregnancy study. Specimen: peripheral blood, collected in the second trimester of pregnancy. In nucleotides, the CDR3 is TGTGCCAGTAGTGGGGCAGCCCAAGAGACCCAGTACTTC. Protein sequence: CASSGAAQETQYF. The full variable domain, completed using reference TRBV19 and TRBJ2-5, is DGGITQSPKYLFRKEGQNVTLSCEQNLNHDAMYWYRQDPGQGLRLIYYSQIVNDFQKGDIAEGYSVSREKKESFPLTVTSAQKNPTAFYLCASSGAAQETQYFGPGTRLLVL.